This TCR beta chain is from a study of blood T cell repertoires in COVID-19 (dated by TCRdb to about 2020). Some background on the complete study: The collaborator samples originated in the United States, Italy and Spain and spanned the acute and convalescent phases of COVID-19. Where available, HLA class I and class II types were taken from metadata supplied by the sample provider and were not determined by assay-based typing. A freely available public database, intended as a resource for researchers studying the immune response to SARS-CoV-2, is where the repertoires were released. A de-identified subject ID, COVID-19 status, age in years and sex were almost always included in the sample metadata. Subjects who had been exposed to COVID-19, were actively infected with it, or had recovered from it provided the deeply sampled blood TCRbeta repertoires that made up the dataset. The samples were drawn from two sources: the first 160 participants of the ongoing ImmuneRACE study, and 1,254 subjects contributed by 6 global collaborators. The prospective study material was composed of cDNA or gDNA derived from T cells, B-cell-depleted T cells, or PBMCs. Broader findings and caveats from the paper: The quantity of clinical and demographic metadata differed by source and by participant and was supplied without curation.

On this clone: Its antigen target is currently unknown. Base qualities were left out, and no much larger clone turns up one base away.

The immunoSEQ Assay, a bias-controlled multiplex PCR, was used to amplify TCRbeta CDR3 regions from genomic DNA. Per the authors' processing: Nucleated cell counts per sample were estimated from amplification of reference gene primers within the assay. Sequence reads were collapsed and filtered to measure the absolute abundance of every unique TCRbeta CDR3 rearrangement. For each sample, productive Simpson clonality was calculated by taking the square root of Simpson's diversity index across productive rearrangements. TCRdb mirrors the immuneACCESS table, restricted to in-frame sequences. Some clones are absent from its copies; in checked studies, under half trace to an unresolved V gene, and the reason for the others is unknown. Clone size and the V and J calls come from that table; the DNA yielded D and trimming. Within this sample are fewer than 300,000 clones, with more than 75% of them counted one time only. Of the sample, approximately 2.5% is held by the ten largest clones.

In the prospective study, participants were 18 to 89 years old, resided in about two dozen geographic areas of the United States, and were enrolled through a virtual design. To assign participants to cohorts, the prospective study relied on clinical history that participants themselves reported in a screening survey and a study questionnaire. Mobile phlebotomists in the prospective study collected whole blood, serum and a nasopharyngeal or oropharyngeal swab from every participant. Prospective study participants could optionally give additional blood draws and questionnaires over an approximately two-month period. Before DNA extraction, blood samples from the prospective study were shipped at room temperature or frozen. Between the V and J ends, shortened by 0 bases and 7 bases respectively, the junction contains 15 bases. In the germline V gene, CDR1 corresponds to SNHLY and CDR2 to FYNNEI. The CDR3, from cysteine to phenylalanine, totals 15 residues. Only the CDR3 region is kept as DNA, spanning 45 bases read in frame from base 1.

This receptor was identified in a woman aged 40 to 49 with acute COVID-19. What was sequenced was PBMCs or T cells enriched from blood (not recorded which). The receptor chain draws on TRBV2 and TRBJ2-5; 7 matching bases give a weak D call of TRBD2. The CDR3 protein: CASSEALRRGGTQYF. The DNA sequence is given as TGTGCCAGCAGTGAAGCGCTTAGGAGGGGGGGGACCCAGTACTTC.